The present entry profiles one T cell receptor (beta chain) with its context. Its antigen is still unknown. The data were taken from a study of OX40 agonist ivuxolimab in advanced cancers. Study in general: The treatment was a fully human IgG2 OX40 agonist, ivuxolimab. Broader study findings: Among the lowest levels of clonal expansion were found in partial responders at 0.1-3.0 mg/kg. On average, CD8+ T cells had more expanded clones than CD4+. Also present in some nonresponders was a low level of normalized T-cell clonal expansion.

The germline CDR1 and CDR2 sequences are SGHDT and YYEEEE. Trimming removed 0 bases at V and 6 bases at J, with 10 bases between. This CDR3 comprises 14 residues. The protocol was immunoSEQ multiplex PCR, while the TCRdb copy is restricted to in-frame clones and leaves out a portion. Of tens of thousands of clones in the sample, 86% are singletons; the top ten hold 25%. This clonotype was sampled from an adult with an advanced solid tumor such as melanoma, head and neck, liver or kidney cancer. This material consisted of CD4+ or CD8+ T cells sorted from blood, taken in a trial of the OX40 agonist ivuxolimab. The V and J genes are TRBV5-6 and TRBJ1-5; D uncertain. The CDR3 sequence is CASSLGGFGQPQHF. The CDR3 region has the DNA TGTGCCAGCAGCTTGGGGGGTTTCGGTCAGCCCCAGCATTTT.